This record concerns one TCR beta chain sequence. Its antigen specificity is not known. No quality values exist for individual bases; no much larger clone is one base distant. This sample is part of a study of cytomegalovirus exposure and HLA in healthy donors (dated by TCRdb to 2017 to 2019). Looking at the study overall: An earlier analysis of some 620 of the donors reported about 300 Gb of sequence data and about 120 million unique TCR beta sequences obtained from some 170 million T cells. About 330 gigabases of sequencing data and around 85 million unique TCR sequences made up an early release that covered approximately 650 HLA-typed donors. The genetic ancestry cluster associated with self-reported Caucasian donors included 80% to 90% of the 398 genotyped donors. The study aimed to test whether signatures of past pathogen exposure could be identified by cataloging public T cell receptors. Using immunosequencing, the study profiled T cell repertoires from fewer than 850 subjects and related those repertoires to cytomegalovirus serostatus. Besides the first cohort of under 700 subjects, a separate validation cohort made up of roughly 130 different subjects was used. To predict cytomegalovirus infection status, the study brought together high-throughput TCR immunosequencing, statistical association of individual TCRs with disease status, and machine learning. A later analysis re-examined previously published TCR beta repertoires from more than 550 donors and added high-resolution HLA genotyping to investigate patterns of TCR occurrence. Rather than drawing on any new phenotypic data, the later analysis identified candidate immune exposures from TCR beta sequences and the way those sequences occurred across donors. To decide whether each TCR beta V gene segment behaved as functional or pseudogenic, an earlier analysis of some 600 of the donors relied on high-throughput TCR beta sequencing. Donor age, sex, ethnicity and CMV serostatus were compiled alongside the repertoire data. In a later genetic analysis, genome-wide SNP genotypes for about 55% of the roughly 670 donors were used, and that subset was treated as a discovery cohort. Every repertoire in the discovery cohort had been generated on one and the same sequencing platform. HLA typing included class I and class II loci at four-digit resolution. The number of typed donors differed by locus: roughly 620-630 for A, B, C, DRB1 and DQB1; 500 to 550 for DQA1; over 600 for DPA1; and about 450 for DPB1. Roughly five DR-DQ haplotypes were treated as single units for association and clustering because of strong linkage in the cohort. On average, around 230,000 unique TCR beta nucleotide sequences were sequenced per donor among a few hundred genotyped donors of the cohort, with roughly a sixth of those sequences being non-productive. Broad study findings and their caveats: In a later genetic analysis, a missense DCLRE1C variant was associated with V-gene and J-gene trimming of TCR beta chains, and the association was replicated in an independent cohort. The classifier was reported to diagnose cytomegalovirus status with high specificity and sensitivity in both the original cohort and the validation cohort. A cluster of highly shared sequence variants was judged likely to be a technical artifact of the sequencing pipeline. According to a later analysis, most CMV-associated TCR beta chains appeared to be HLA-restricted, and the HLA associations seemed to be driven largely by CMV exposure. Specific HLA alleles were associated with roughly 17,000 TCR beta sequences at a false discovery rate of 0.05 in a later analysis. Several of the top co-occurrence clusters appeared to be linked to parvovirus B19, influenza, CMV and Epstein-Barr virus, according to a later analysis. Correlated functional status among segregating V segments might reflect linkage disequilibrium, but an unknown experimental factor could not be ruled out. In a later genetic analysis, fewer N-insertions in productive TCRs were reported among donors in an Asian-associated ancestry cluster than the roughly 640-donor mean. The 87-base-pair reads could not distinguish some IMGT-functional V segments, including TRBV6-2 and TRBV6-3, so those segments were excluded. Because counts were too low, roughly 16 rarely observed V segments, including chromosome 9 orphons, were left out of the earlier analysis of a few hundred of the donors. A few of the identified cytomegalovirus-associated TCR beta chains were confirmed in vitro to be specific for cytomegalovirus antigens. The presence/absence analyses assumed that sequencing depth was roughly uniform across donors, and that assumption may not be true. Strong co-occurrence of HLA alleles, especially DR and DQ, made assigning TCR associations to individual alleles difficult. Because HLA typing was unavailable for some donors at each locus, only the typed subset was used in association tests. Most TCR sequences were seen in very few donors, while some public TCRs were found in many individuals. Immune exposure information for the cohort was limited to CMV serostatus. A later analysis found that TCR association rates varied across HLA loci, with DRB1 alleles showing the most associated TCRs and HLA-C alleles the fewest. Compared with equally common non-associated chains, HLA-associated TCR beta chains in a later analysis were more clonally expanded and had lower generation probabilities. Broadly in line with IMGT annotations, most TCR beta V segments showed up in productive rearrangements about 87% or about 30% of the time in an earlier analysis of some 590 of the donors. The study listed 164 TCR beta chains as associated with cytomegalovirus. The authors suggested that the approach could potentially be generalized to other disease states and immunological phenotypes. A further reported finding was that TCR beta sequences accurately predicted the HLA-A and HLA-B alleles for most subjects in the first cohort. Only TCR beta chains were sequenced in this cohort, and the absence of alpha or paired-chain data limited detectable features.

The cohort consisted of fewer than 700 healthy bone marrow donors. Cohort members were all nominally healthy when sampled, although unrecorded immune exposures were likely present. The donor tested CMV seropositive, placing the donor among the 289 seropositive members of the cohort. A peripheral blood sample was provided by each donor, and peripheral blood mononuclear cells were used for TCR beta sequencing. The Qiagen DNeasy Blood Extraction Kit was used to extract genomic DNA from the blood cell samples. To prepare the library, the immunoSEQ multiplex PCR assay was applied. For the multiplex PCR, a mixture combining 60 forward primers for TCR Vbeta segments and 13 reverse primers for TCR Jbeta segments was used. The CDR3 region of rearranged TCR beta genes was amplified from genomic DNA by a multiplex PCR assay. Amplified TCR beta libraries were sequenced as 87-base-pair reads on the Illumina HiSeq System. Concerning the study's data processing: Across the 670 or so repertoires, a later analysis counted some 81 million unique TCR beta chains, 8.5 million to 12 million of which were shared by at least two donors. Raw reads were error-corrected and collapsed into unique sequences by a nearest-neighbor algorithm in which closely related sequences were merged to remove PCR and sequencing errors. V, D and J gene segments were assigned by aligning CDR3 sequences to IMGT reference sequences. For a sequence to be retained, a match of at least six nucleotides to both a V gene segment and a J gene segment was required. Rearrangements were classified as productive when the CDR3 lacked stop codons and remained in frame with V and J, and all other rearrangements were classified as non-productive. CDR3 was defined according to IMGT convention as the region running from the second conserved V-encoded cysteine to the conserved J-encoded phenylalanine. Sequences without an unambiguous match to a single V gene segment were excluded from the earlier analysis of a few hundred of the donors. In an earlier analysis of approximately 610 of the donors, V segments were called functional above 56.7% productive rearrangements and were called segregating when the between-donor standard deviation exceeded 5%. A statistical classification framework was built to diagnose cytomegalovirus status from the catalog of TCR beta chain sequences. In a later analysis, V and J genes were assigned by comparing TCR nucleotide sequences against IMGT/GENE-DB human TR gene sequences. In a later analysis, CDR3 sequences and most-parsimonious VDJ recombination scenarios were assigned using the TCRdist pipeline. In a later analysis, every TCR beta chain was defined by the combination of its CDR3 amino acid sequence and its V-gene family, and reads without a unique V-gene family were dropped. As a way to deal with suspected cross-contamination and a sequencing artifact, a later analysis dropped over 550 nucleotide sequences that were highly shared and had low generation probability. A later analysis calculated a clonal expansion index for each public chain from normalized within-repertoire ranks of inferred template counts. In a later analysis, generation probabilities were computed using a VDJ recombination model fitted to out-of-frame rearrangements, and the results were checked against IGoR. A later analysis scored TCR-TCR, TCR-HLA and TCR-CMV co-occurrence with hypergeometric tests, applying a repertoire-size bias correction to TCR pairs. False discovery rates were estimated in a later analysis by permuting HLA or CMV assignments 20 times. In a later analysis, co-occurring TCRs were grouped using DBSCAN, and TCRdist sequence similarity was added for clustering within HLA-allele-positive subsets. For co-occurrence clustering, repertoires with fewer than 30,000 or more than 120,000 public chains were excluded, along with roughly five repertoires with anomalous nucleotide sharing. TCRdb re-hosts the immuneACCESS table, in-frame sequences only. Its copies lack some clones; in the studies checked, an unresolved V gene accounts for under half of them, and the cause for the rest is not known. Clone size and V and J calls were adopted from that table, with D and trimming inferred from the DNA. The sample includes approximately 120,000 clones, with 76% observed a single time. The ten biggest clones cover 7% to 9% of the sample.

V is clipped by 2 bases and J by 0 bases, and the sequence between their germline boundaries is 13 bases long. The germline V gene sets CDR1 to MNHEY and CDR2 to SVGAGI. Inclusive of the bounding cysteine and phenylalanine, the CDR3 is 16 residues long. CDR3 DNA only is kept here, 48 bases in frame from base 1. The source material was PBMCs. The rearrangement combines TRBV6-5 with TRBJ1-2; possibly the D gene is TRBD1, per 6 matching bases. This TCR came from a woman between 45 and 60 years old in good health and CMV-seropositive. The DNA sequence follows: TGTGCCAGCAGTTACACAGGGATGGGGGCTAACTATGGCTACACCTTC. The resulting protein is CASSYTGMGANYGYTF.